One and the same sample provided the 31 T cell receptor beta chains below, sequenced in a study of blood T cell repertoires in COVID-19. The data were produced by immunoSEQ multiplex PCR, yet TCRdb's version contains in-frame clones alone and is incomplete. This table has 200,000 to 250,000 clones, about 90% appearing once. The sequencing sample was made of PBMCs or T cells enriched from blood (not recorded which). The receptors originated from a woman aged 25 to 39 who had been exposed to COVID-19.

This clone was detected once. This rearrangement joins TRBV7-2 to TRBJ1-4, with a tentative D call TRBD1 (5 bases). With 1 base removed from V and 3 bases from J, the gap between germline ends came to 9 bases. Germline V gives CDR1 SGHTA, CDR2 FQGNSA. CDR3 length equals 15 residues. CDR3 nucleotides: TGTGCCAGCAGCTTAGGCGCAGGGCCTAATGAAAAACTGTTTTTT. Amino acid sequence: CASSLGAGPNEKLFF.

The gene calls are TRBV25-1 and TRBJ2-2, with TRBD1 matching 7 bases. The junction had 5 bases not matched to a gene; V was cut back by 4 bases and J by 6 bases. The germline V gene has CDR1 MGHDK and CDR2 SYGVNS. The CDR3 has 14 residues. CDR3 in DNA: TGTGCCAGCAGTGCTCAAGGGGGCCCCGGGGAGCTGTTTTTT. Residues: CASSAQGGPGELFF.

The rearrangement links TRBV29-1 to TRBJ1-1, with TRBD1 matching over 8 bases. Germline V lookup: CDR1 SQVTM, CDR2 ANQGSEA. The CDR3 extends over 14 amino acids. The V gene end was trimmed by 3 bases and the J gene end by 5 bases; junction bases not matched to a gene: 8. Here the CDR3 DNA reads TGCAGCGTTGAGGTAGGCAGGGGGCAAACTGAAGCTTTCTTT. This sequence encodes CSVEVGRGQTEAFF.

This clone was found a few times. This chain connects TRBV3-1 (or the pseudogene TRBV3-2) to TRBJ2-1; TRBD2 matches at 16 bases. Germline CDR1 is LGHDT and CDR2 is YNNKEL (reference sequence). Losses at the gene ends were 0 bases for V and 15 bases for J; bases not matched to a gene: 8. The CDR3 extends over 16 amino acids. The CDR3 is CASSQDGLGLAGGWFF. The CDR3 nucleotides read TGTGCCAGCAGCCAAGATGGATTGGGACTAGCGGGAGGGTGGTTCTTC.

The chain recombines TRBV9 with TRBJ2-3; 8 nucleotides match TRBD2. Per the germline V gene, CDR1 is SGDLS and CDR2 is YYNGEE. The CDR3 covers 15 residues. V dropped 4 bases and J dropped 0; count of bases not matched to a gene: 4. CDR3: CASSPSSGSTDTQYF. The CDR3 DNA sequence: TGTGCCAGCAGCCCCTCTAGCGGGAGCACAGATACGCAGTATTTT. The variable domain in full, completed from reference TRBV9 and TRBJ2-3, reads DSGVTQTPKHLITATGQRVTLRCSPRSGDLSVYWYQQSLDQGLQFLIQYYNGEERAKGNILERFSAQQFPDLHSELNLSSLELGDSALYFCASSPSSGSTDTQYFGPGTRLTVL.

CDR3 coding DNA: TGCGCCAGCAGCACCGGACAGCGAGCCTACGAGCAGTACTTC. It is translated as CASSTGQRAYEQYF. The chain uses TRBV5-1 and TRBJ2-7, with D tentatively TRBD1 (6 bases). Trimming stripped 4 bases from V and 2 bases from J, with 13 bases between. The germline CDR1 and CDR2 sequences are SGHRS and YFSETQ. The CDR3 has 14 amino acids.

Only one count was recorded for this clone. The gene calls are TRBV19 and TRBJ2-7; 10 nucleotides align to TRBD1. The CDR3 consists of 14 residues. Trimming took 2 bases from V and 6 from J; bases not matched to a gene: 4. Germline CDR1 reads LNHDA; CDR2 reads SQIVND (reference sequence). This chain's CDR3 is CASSIIGQGVEQYF. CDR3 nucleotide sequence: TGTGCCAGTAGTATAATAGGACAGGGGGTCGAGCAGTACTTC.

CDR3 bases: TGTGCCAGCAGCCACCAATCCTCCGGGACAGCCTTTGGGACCGGGGAGCTGTTTTTT. Amino acids: CASSHQSSGTAFGTGELFF. The chain uses TRBV27 and TRBJ2-2; 7 positions match TRBD1. The CDR3 runs 19 residues. J was trimmed by 5 bases and V by 6 bases; bases with no gene match: 21. Germline V CDR1 and CDR2: MNHEY, SMNVEV (reference sequence).

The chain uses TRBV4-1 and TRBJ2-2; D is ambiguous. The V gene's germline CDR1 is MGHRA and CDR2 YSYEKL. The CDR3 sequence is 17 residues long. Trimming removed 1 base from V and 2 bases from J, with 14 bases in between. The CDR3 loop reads CASSQAPHGSNTGELFF. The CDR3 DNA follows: TGCGCCAGCAGCCAAGCCCCCCACGGGTCCAACACCGGGGAGCTGTTTTTT.

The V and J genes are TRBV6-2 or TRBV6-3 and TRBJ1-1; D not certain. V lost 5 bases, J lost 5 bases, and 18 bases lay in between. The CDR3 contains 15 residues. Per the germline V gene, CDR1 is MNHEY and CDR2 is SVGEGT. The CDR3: CASSDPRGPGTEAFF. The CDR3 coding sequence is TGTGCCAGCAGTGACCCGCGGGGTCCGGGAACTGAAGCTTTCTTT.

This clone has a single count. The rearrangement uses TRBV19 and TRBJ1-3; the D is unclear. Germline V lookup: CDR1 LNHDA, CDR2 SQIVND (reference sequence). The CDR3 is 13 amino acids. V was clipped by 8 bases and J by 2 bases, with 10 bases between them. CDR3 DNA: TGTGCCAGTGGAGGGATTGCTGGAAACACCATATATTTT. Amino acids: CASGGIAGNTIYF. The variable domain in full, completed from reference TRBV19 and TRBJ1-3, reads DGGITQSPKYLFRKEGQNVTLSCEQNLNHDAMYWYRQDPGQGLRLIYYSQIVNDFQKGDIAEGYSVSREKKESFPLTVTSAQKNPTAFYLCASGGIAGNTIYFGEGSWLTVV.

Here the CDR3 reads CASSFMIAGITYNEQFF. Written as DNA, the CDR3 is TGTGCCAGCAGCTTTATGATAGCGGGAATAACCTACAATGAGCAGTTCTTC. The J gene is TRBJ2-1, the V gene TRBV7-6; 8 nucleotides align to TRBD2. In germline, CDR1 is SGHVS, CDR2 FNYEAQ. V lost 3 bases to trimming and J lost 2 bases; unmatched junction nucleotides: 9. CDR3 length: 17 amino acids.

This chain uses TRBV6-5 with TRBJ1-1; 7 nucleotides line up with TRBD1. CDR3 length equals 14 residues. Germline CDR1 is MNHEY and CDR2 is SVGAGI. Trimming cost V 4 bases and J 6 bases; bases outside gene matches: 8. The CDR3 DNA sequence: TGTGCCAGCAGTTTCTCCACCACAGGGGCTGAAGCTTTCTTT. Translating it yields CASSFSTTGAEAFF.

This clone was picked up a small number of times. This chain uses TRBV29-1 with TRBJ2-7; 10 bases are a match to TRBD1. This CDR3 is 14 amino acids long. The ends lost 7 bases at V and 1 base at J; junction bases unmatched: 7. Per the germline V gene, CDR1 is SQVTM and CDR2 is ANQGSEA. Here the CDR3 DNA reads TGCAGCGCCGGCCGGACAGGGGGGTCCTACGAGCAGTACTTC. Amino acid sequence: CSAGRTGGSYEQYF.

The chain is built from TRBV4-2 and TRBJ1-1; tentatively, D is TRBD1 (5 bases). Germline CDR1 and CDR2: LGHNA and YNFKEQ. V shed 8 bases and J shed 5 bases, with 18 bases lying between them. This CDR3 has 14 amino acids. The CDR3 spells CASLLEAGETEAFF. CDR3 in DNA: TGTGCCAGCCTACTTGAGGCGGGGGAAACTGAAGCTTTCTTT.

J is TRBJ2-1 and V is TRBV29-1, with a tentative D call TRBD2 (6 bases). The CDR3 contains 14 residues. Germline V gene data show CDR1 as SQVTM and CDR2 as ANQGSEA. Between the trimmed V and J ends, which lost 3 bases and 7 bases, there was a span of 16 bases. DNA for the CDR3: TGCAGCGTTGACGGGACTCGCAGGAGGAATGAGCAGTTCTTC. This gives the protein CSVDGTRRRNEQFF.

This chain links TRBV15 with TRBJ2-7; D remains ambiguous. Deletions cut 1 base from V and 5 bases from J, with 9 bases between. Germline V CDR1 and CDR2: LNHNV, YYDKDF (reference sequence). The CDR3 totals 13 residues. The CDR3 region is CATSRVDTDEQYF. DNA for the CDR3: TGTGCCACCAGCAGAGTTGACACGGACGAGCAGTACTTC.

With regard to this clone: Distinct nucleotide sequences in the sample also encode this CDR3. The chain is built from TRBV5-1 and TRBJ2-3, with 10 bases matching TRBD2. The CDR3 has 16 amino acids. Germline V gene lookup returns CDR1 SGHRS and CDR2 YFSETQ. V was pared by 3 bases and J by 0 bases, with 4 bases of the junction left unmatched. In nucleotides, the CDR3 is TGCGCCAGCAGCTCGGGACTAGCGACAAGCACAGATACGCAGTATTTT. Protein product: CASSSGLATSTDTQYF.

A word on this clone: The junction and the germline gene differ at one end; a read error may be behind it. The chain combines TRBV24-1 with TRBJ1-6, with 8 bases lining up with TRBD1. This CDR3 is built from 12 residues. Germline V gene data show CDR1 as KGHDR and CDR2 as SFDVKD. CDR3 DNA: TGTGCCACCTCCACCAAGGACAGGGAGAATAACTTT. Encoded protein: CATSTKDRENNF.

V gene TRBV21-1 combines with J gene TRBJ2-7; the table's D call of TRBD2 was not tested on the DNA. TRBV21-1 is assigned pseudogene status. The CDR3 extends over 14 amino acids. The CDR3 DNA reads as TGTGCCAGCGGGACTAGTTGGGGATCCTACGAGCAGTACTTC. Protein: CASGTSWGSYEQYF.

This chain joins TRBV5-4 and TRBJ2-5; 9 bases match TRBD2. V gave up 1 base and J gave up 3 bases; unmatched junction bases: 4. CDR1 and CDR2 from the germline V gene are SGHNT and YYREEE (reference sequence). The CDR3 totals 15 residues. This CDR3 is CASSLLAGLEETQYF. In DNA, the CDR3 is TGTGCCAGCAGCTTGCTAGCGGGATTGGAAGAGACCCAGTACTTC.

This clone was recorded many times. CDR3 in amino acids: CASSLTGGLAFF. The CDR3 DNA follows: TGTGCCAGCAGCTTGACAGGGGGACTAGCTTTCTTT. This sequence joins TRBV5-6 and TRBJ1-1, with 8 bases lining up with TRBD1. The CDR3 length is 12 residues. Germline values: CDR1 SGHDT, CDR2 YYEEEE. With 1 base clipped from V and 10 bases from J, the junction kept 3 bases outside the gene matches.

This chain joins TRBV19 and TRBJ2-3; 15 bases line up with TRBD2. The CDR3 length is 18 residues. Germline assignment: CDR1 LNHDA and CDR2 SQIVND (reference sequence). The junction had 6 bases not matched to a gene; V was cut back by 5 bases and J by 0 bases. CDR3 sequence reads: CASSVGLAGGFSTDTQYF. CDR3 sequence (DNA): TGTGCCAGTAGTGTGGGACTAGCGGGAGGTTTTAGCACAGATACGCAGTATTTT.

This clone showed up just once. The CDR3 protein is CASSLWGTNGEKLFF. The CDR3 DNA is TGCGCCAGCAGCTTGTGGGGGACAAATGGTGAAAAACTGTTTTTT. J is TRBJ1-4 and V is TRBV5-1; D might be TRBD1 (6 bases). This CDR3 has 15 residues. Germline V lookup: CDR1 SGHRS, CDR2 YFSETQ. V lost 1 base and J 7 bases, leaving 14 bases between the germline ends. Full variable domain (missing parts from reference TRBV5-1 and TRBJ1-4): KAGVTQTPRYLIKTRGQQVTLSCSPISGHRSVSWYQQTPGQGLQFLFEYFSETQRNKGNFPGRFSGRQFSNSRSEMNVSTLELGDSALYLCASSLWGTNGEKLFFGSGTQLSVL.

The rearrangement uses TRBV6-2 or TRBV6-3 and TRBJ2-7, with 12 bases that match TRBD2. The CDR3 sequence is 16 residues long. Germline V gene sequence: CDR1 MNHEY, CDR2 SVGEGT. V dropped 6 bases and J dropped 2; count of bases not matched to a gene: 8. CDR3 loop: CASSPLAGGKTYEQYF. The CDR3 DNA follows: TGTGCCAGCAGCCCACTAGCGGGAGGCAAGACCTACGAGCAGTACTTC.

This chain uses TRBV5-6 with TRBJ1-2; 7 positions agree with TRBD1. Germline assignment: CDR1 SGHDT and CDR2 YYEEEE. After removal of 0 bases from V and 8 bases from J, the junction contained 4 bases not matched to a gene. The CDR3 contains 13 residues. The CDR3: CASSLAGGPGYTF. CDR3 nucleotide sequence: TGTGCCAGCAGCTTGGCAGGGGGACCGGGCTACACCTTC.

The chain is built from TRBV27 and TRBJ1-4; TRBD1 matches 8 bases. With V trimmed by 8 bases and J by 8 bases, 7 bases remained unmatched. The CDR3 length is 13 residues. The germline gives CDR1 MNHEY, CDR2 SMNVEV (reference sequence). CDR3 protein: CASYSRGQEKLFF. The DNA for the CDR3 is TGTGCCAGCTACAGCAGGGGGCAAGAAAAACTGTTTTTT.

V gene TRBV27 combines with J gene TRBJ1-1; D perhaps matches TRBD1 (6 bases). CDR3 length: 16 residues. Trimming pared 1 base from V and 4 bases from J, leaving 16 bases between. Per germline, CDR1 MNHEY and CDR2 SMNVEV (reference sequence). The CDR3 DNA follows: TGTGCCAGCAGTTTATTGCTTAGCAGGGGTACCACTGAAGCTTTCTTT. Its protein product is CASSLLLSRGTTEAFF.

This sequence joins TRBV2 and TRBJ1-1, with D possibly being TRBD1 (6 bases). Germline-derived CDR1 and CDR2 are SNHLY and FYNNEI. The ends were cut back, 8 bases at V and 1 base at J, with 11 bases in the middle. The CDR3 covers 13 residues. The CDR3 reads CASGLGQNTEAFF. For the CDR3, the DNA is TGTGCCAGCGGCCTGGGACAGAACACTGAAGCTTTCTTT.

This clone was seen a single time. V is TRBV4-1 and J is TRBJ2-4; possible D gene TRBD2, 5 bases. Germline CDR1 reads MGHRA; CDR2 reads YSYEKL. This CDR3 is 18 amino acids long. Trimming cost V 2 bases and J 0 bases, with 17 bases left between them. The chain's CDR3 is CASSQPRLATLAKNIQYF. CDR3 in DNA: TGCGCCAGCAGCCAACCCCGGCTAGCTACACTAGCCAAAAACATTCAGTACTTC.

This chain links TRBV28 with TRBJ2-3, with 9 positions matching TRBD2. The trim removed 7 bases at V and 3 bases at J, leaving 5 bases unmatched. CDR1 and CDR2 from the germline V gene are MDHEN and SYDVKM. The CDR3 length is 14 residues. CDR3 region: CASMGGRGTDTQYF. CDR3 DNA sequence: TGTGCCAGCATGGGCGGGAGGGGGACAGATACGCAGTATTTT.